These 24 T cell receptor beta chains came from one sample sequenced in a study of cytomegalovirus exposure and HLA in healthy donors. 60 Vbeta and 13 Jbeta primers were used in PCR. Assay used: immunoSEQ multiplex PCR; TCRdb lists only in-frame clones, some missing. The sample has 150,000 or so clones, roughly 77% seen once. The sequenced material came from PBMCs. The receptors stem from a woman aged 40 to 49 in good health and CMV-seropositive.

The chain carries TRBV28 and TRBJ2-1, with 7 bases aligning to TRBD2. This CDR3 region has 15 residues. Unmatched junction bases numbered 13, after V lost 5 bases and J lost 9 bases. Germline CDR1 reads MDHEN; CDR2 reads SYDVKM. The CDR3 sequence: CASSAASGIRVEQFF. CDR3 nucleotides: TGTGCCAGCAGTGCGGCGAGCGGGATAAGAGTTGAGCAGTTCTTC.

V gene TRBV2 combines with J gene TRBJ2-5, with 10 bases that match TRBD2. The CDR3 runs 16 residues. The V segment lost 7 bases and the J segment 5 bases; nucleotides outside the gene matches: 13. Germline CDR1 SNHLY, CDR2 FYNNEI. CDR3 nucleotides: TGTGCCAGCACTCGGGCTAGCGGGAGTATTTTGGAGACCCAGTACTTC. It yields the protein CASTRASGSILETQYF.

The rearrangement uses TRBV15 and TRBJ1-1; D is ambiguous. This CDR3 region has 16 residues. CDR1 is LNHNV and CDR2 is YYDKDF in the germline V gene (reference sequence). V shed 5 bases and J shed 4 bases, with 20 bases lying between them. The CDR3: CATSSRARGGGTEAFF. Here the CDR3 DNA reads TGTGCCACCAGCTCAAGAGCTCGGGGAGGCGGCACTGAAGCTTTCTTT.

The chain recombines TRBV25-1 with TRBJ2-7, with D uncertain. Trimming shortened V by 4 bases and J by 3 bases, and 10 bases separated the two germline ends. Germline lookup yields CDR1 MGHDK and CDR2 SYGVNS. This CDR3 has 13 amino acids. The DNA of the CDR3 is TGTGCCAGCAGTGGCCCGATGAGCTACGAGCAGTACTTC. Its translation is CASSGPMSYEQYF.

As concerns this clone: Other DNA variants within this sample encode the same CDR3. The gene calls are TRBV18 and TRBJ1-5, with 8 bases identical to TRBD1. The germline CDR1 and CDR2 sequences are KGHSH and LQKENI. CDR3 length: 14 amino acids. V dropped 3 bases and J dropped 4; count of bases not matched to a gene: 2. Written as DNA, the CDR3 is TGTGCCAGCTCACCCGGACAGGGTAATCAGCCCCAGCATTTT. Translated, it gives CASSPGQGNQPQHF.

V and J are TRBV18 and TRBJ2-4; D gene unclear. Trimming stripped 4 bases from V and 0 bases from J, with 13 bases between. There are 16 residues in the CDR3. Germline V gives CDR1 KGHSH, CDR2 LQKENI. The chain's CDR3 is CASSQIRDLAKNIQYF. The CDR3, as DNA: TGTGCCAGCTCACAAATAAGAGATCTAGCCAAAAACATTCAGTACTTC.

V and J are TRBV28 and TRBJ2-7, with 8 bases fitting TRBD2. This CDR3 has 14 amino acids. V shed 6 bases, J shed 4 bases, and the junction held 8 bases outside the gene matches. The germline CDR1 and CDR2 sequences are MDHEN and SYDVKM. CDR3 sequence (DNA): TGTGCCAGCAGCCCGGGGGGGCGCACGTACGAGCAGTACTTC. This codes for CASSPGGRTYEQYF.

The table lists this clone with a few counts. The chain is built from TRBV29-1 and TRBJ2-7; tentatively, D is TRBD2 (6 bases). The ends were cut back, 4 bases at V and 4 bases at J, with 20 bases in the middle. This CDR3 comprises 15 residues. Germline lookup yields CDR1 SQVTM and CDR2 ANQGSEA. CDR3 DNA: TGCAGCGTTGGCACCGGGACTTCCCTGCGGTACGAGCAGTACTTC. It specifies CSVGTGTSLRYEQYF.

This clone was seen more than once but under ten times. This sequence joins TRBV7-9 and TRBJ1-4, with D possibly TRBD1 on 6 matching bases. The CDR3 is made up of 14 amino acids. From germline, CDR1 is SEHNR and CDR2 FQNEAQ (reference sequence). Deletions cut 5 bases from V and 5 bases from J, with 12 bases between. The DNA of the CDR3 is TGTGCCAGCAGCCACAGACAGGAGAATGAAAAACTGTTTTTT. As protein: CASSHRQENEKLFF.

This chain joins TRBV7-9 and TRBJ1-1; TRBD1 might be the D (6 bases). Trimming took off 0 bases at V and 4 bases at J, with 9 bases between the two ends. Germline CDR1 and CDR2: SEHNR and FQNEAQ (reference sequence). There are 14 residues in the CDR3. The CDR3 loop is CASSLAGAVTEAFF. DNA for the CDR3: TGTGCCAGCAGCTTAGCGGGGGCTGTCACTGAAGCTTTCTTT.

Here the CDR3 DNA reads TGTGCCAGCAGCGCACCCGGGACAGTCTACAATGAGCAGTTCTTC. Protein product: CASSAPGTVYNEQFF. The chain recombines TRBV9 with TRBJ2-1, with TRBD1 matching over 7 bases. The V gene end was trimmed by 3 bases and the J gene end by 3 bases; junction bases not matched to a gene: 6. CDR3 length equals 15 residues. Per germline, CDR1 SGDLS and CDR2 YYNGEE.

V is TRBV7-6 and J is TRBJ2-5, with 15 bases that match TRBD2. Looked up from germline, CDR1 is SGHVS and CDR2 is FNYEAQ. Trimming cost V 5 bases and J 1 base; bases outside gene matches: 5. The CDR3 spans 17 residues. CDR3 sequence: CASSAGLAGGPQETQYF. Written as DNA, the CDR3 is TGTGCCAGCAGCGCGGGACTAGCGGGAGGTCCCCAAGAGACCCAGTACTTC.

The genes are TRBV29-1 and TRBJ1-1, with 7 bases matching TRBD1. V shed 4 bases and J 1 base; nucleotides not matched to a gene: 15. CDR3 length equals 17 residues. Germline V lookup: CDR1 SQVTM, CDR2 ANQGSEA. CDR3 in DNA: TGCAGCGTTGGGGGCCCGACAGGGAAGGTGGGGAACACTGAAGCTTTCTTT. Its protein product is CSVGGPTGKVGNTEAFF.

The chain joins TRBV28 to TRBJ2-5, with 9 positions matching TRBD2. The germline V gene has CDR1 MDHEN and CDR2 SYDVKM. Trimming at V came to 8 bases and at J to 5 bases, leaving 0 bases not matched to a gene. The CDR3 has 11 residues. CDR3 sequence: CASGTSETQYF. CDR3 in DNA: TGTGCCAGCGGGACTAGCGAGACCCAGTACTTC.

The rearrangement joins TRBV7-2 to TRBJ2-7, with D perhaps matching TRBD1 (5 bases). Per the germline V gene, CDR1 is SGHTA and CDR2 is FQGNSA. This CDR3 has 15 amino acids. Trimming took off 0 bases at V and 5 bases at J, with 14 bases between the two ends. CDR3 coding DNA: TGTGCCAGCAGCTTAGCTATCCAGGGTATTAACGAGCAGTACTTC. Its translation: CASSLAIQGINEQYF.

In this sample, this clone turned up once. CDR3: CASSLARIAGDNEQFF. For the CDR3, the DNA is TGTGCCAGCAGCTTAGCGCGAATAGCGGGAGACAATGAGCAGTTCTTC. V usage is TRBV7-2 and J usage is TRBJ2-1; 9 bases agree with TRBD2. The CDR3 sequence is 16 residues long. Germline lookup yields CDR1 SGHTA and CDR2 FQGNSA. The trim removed 0 bases at V and 5 bases at J, leaving 5 bases unmatched.

The CDR3 reads CASSESNSYGYTF. CDR3 nucleotides: TGCGCCAGCAGTGAGTCGAACAGCTATGGCTACACCTTC. The V call is TRBV10-2, the J call TRBJ1-2; D gene uncertain. This CDR3 has 13 residues. Trimming stripped 0 bases from V and 4 bases from J, with 6 bases between. Germline V lookup: CDR1 WSHSY, CDR2 SAAADI.

This chain uses TRBV29-1 with TRBJ2-3; 9 bases match TRBD2. This CDR3 contains 13 residues. Trimming removed 5 bases from V and 3 bases from J; junction bases left unmatched: 3. The germline V gene has CDR1 SQVTM and CDR2 ANQGSEA. The CDR3 loop is CSVRLAGTDTQYF. CDR3 DNA: TGCAGCGTTCGTCTAGCGGGAACAGATACGCAGTATTTT.

The chain couples TRBV11-3 to TRBJ2-1; 12 bases are shared with TRBD2. This CDR3 comprises 15 residues. V shed 8 bases, J shed 6 bases, and the junction held 8 bases outside the gene matches. Germline V lookup: CDR1 SGHNT, CDR2 YENEEA. The CDR3 DNA follows: TGTGCCAGCGAGCTCGGGACTAGCGGGTTCAATGAGCAGTTCTTC. Protein: CASELGTSGFNEQFF.

This clone was counted once. The rearrangement links TRBV6-5 to TRBJ2-7, with a possible D match to TRBD1 (6 bases). Looked up from germline, CDR1 is MNHEY and CDR2 is SVGAGI. V gave up 5 bases and J gave up 1 base, with 15 bases separating them. This CDR3 contains 15 residues. CDR3: CASSPDRILSYEQYF. The CDR3, as DNA: TGTGCCAGCAGTCCCGACAGGATCCTTTCCTACGAGCAGTACTTC.

V is TRBV6-5 and J is TRBJ2-5, with D unresolved. This CDR3 spans 13 amino acids. Between the trimmed V and J ends, which lost 2 bases and 0 bases, there was a span of 4 bases. CDR1 is MNHEY and CDR2 is SVGAGI in the germline V gene. The CDR3 bases are TGTGCCAGCAGTTACGCGTACCAAGAGACCCAGTACTTC. Translating it yields CASSYAYQETQYF.

The rearrangement joins TRBV18 to TRBJ1-2; a weak D match, TRBD1 (6 bases). Trimming left V 4 bases short and J 2 bases short, with 11 bases between. The CDR3 is 14 amino acids. Germline CDR1 reads KGHSH; CDR2 reads LQKENI. In DNA form, the CDR3 reads TGTGCCAGCTCACTAGGACAGCTCAACTATGGCTACACCTTC. Its protein product is CASSLGQLNYGYTF.

In its sample, this clone was seen a few times. The V call is TRBV7-2, the J call TRBJ2-2, with 7 bases lining up with TRBD2. J gave up 6 bases and V 6 bases, and 4 bases lay outside the gene matches. CDR3 length: 13 amino acids. CDR1 is SGHTA, CDR2 FQGNSA, per germline. CDR3 region: CASRAGVPGELFF. As DNA, the CDR3 is TGTGCCAGCAGGGCGGGAGTCCCCGGGGAGCTGTTTTTT.

This clone was detected a few times. The rearrangement links TRBV27 to TRBJ2-1, with D hard to call. V shed 5 bases and J shed 6 bases, with 17 bases lying between them. The CDR3 runs to 15 residues. Germline CDR1 is MNHEY and CDR2 is SMNVEV (reference sequence). CDR3 nucleotides: TGTGCCAGCAGTCCAGGCCTCCCCGCCGCCAATGAGCAGTTCTTC. Its protein is CASSPGLPAANEQFF.